Presented here are 14 T cell receptor beta chains from one specimen sequenced in a study of CXCR3-negative and CXCR3-positive naive CD8 T cells. Preparation of TRB cDNA libraries relied on 5' RACE carrying UMI labels. TCRdb reanalyzed the 5' RACE reads and collapses them to one entry per CDR3 protein, without DNA. The sample totals about 85,000 distinct CDR3 sequences. Whole-study results and caveats: CXCR3-negative naive cells had less hydrophobic TRB CDR3s than did CXCR3-positive naive cells.

No antigen has been identified for these receptors. The sequencing sample was made of naive CXCR3+ CD8+ T cells from blood. Subset specified: CD45RO-CCR7+CD27+CD95- naive CD8+ T cells expressing CXCR3 (TNR3+). These receptors were obtained from a human donor in good health. Some clones in this sample may be carry-over from other donors' samples.

The rearrangement uses TRBV5-1 and TRBJ1-2. Germline V gives CDR1 SGHRS, CDR2 YFSETQ. This CDR3 is 11 amino acids long. The CDR3 is CASTLGDGYTF.

The rearrangement links TRBV12-3 or TRBV12-4 to TRBJ2-5; the TCRdb call, TRBD1, lacks DNA for checking. The CDR3 covers 14 residues. This CDR3 is CASSLAGGPETQYF.

The chain links TRBV7-2 to TRBJ1-4. This CDR3 has 16 amino acids. Germline assignment: CDR1 SGHTA and CDR2 FQGNSA. The chain's CDR3 is CASSLEMEGTNEKLFF.

This chain links TRBV15 with TRBJ2-7; with no DNA, the TCRdb D assignment of TRBD1 cannot be verified. Germline-derived CDR1 and CDR2 are LNHNV and YYDKDF (reference sequence). The CDR3 covers 13 residues. The CDR3 sequence: CATSRPTGGGQYF.

V and J are TRBV4-3 and TRBJ2-3. Looked up from germline, CDR1 is LGHNA and CDR2 is YSLEER. The CDR3 is 15 amino acids. The CDR3 here is CVSSQDFQITDTQYF.

The chain is built from TRBV7-8 and TRBJ2-1; the TRBD2 assignment by TCRdb is unverifiable without DNA. The CDR3 has 17 residues. Germline CDR1 and CDR2: SGHVS and FQNEAQ. This CDR3 reads CASSLPSSNTGWDEQFF.

The chain uses TRBV4-1 and TRBJ1-6; TCRdb outputs TRBD1, but without DNA this stays unchecked. CDR1 is MGHRA, CDR2 YSYEKL, per germline. The CDR3 covers 16 residues. CDR3 sequence: CASSQTTGTDNSPLHF.

The chain links TRBV29-1 to TRBJ2-1; there is no DNA to check the TCRdb D call of TRBD1. The CDR3 sequence is 12 residues long. Germline-derived CDR1 and CDR2 are SQVTM and ANQGSEA. CDR3 residues: CSAQLRVHEQFF.

The chain has TRBV20-1 and TRBJ2-1; the D gene TCRdb calls, TRBD2, cannot be checked with no DNA. This CDR3 is 14 amino acids long. CDR1 DFQATT and CDR2 SNEGSKA come from the germline V gene (reference sequence). The CDR3 reads CSAPTSGPYNEQFF.

V usage is TRBV7-6 and J usage is TRBJ1-5; without DNA, the TCRdb call of TRBD1 cannot be checked. CDR3 length: 15 amino acids. Germline assignment: CDR1 SGHVS and CDR2 FNYEAQ. The CDR3 reads CASSFGRGSNQPQHF.

The chain is built from TRBV5-1 and TRBJ1-1; checking the TCRdb D call of TRBD1 is not possible without DNA. The CDR3 length is 14 residues. Germline V lookup: CDR1 SGHRS, CDR2 YFSETQ. CDR3 sequence: CASSSRGLNTEAFF.

The genes are TRBV7-3 and TRBJ2-1. The CDR3 contains 14 residues. Germline CDR1 is SGHTA and CDR2 is FQGTGA. The CDR3 spells CASSLWASYNEQFF.

The chain joins TRBV7-9 to TRBJ2-1; as DNA is missing, the TRBD2 call by TCRdb cannot be tested. CDR3 length: 17 amino acids. Germline V gives CDR1 SEHNR, CDR2 FQNEAQ (reference sequence). CDR3 in amino acids: CASSLAPPGSLFDEQFF.

This chain connects TRBV4-1 to TRBJ2-1; no DNA is available, so the TRBD1 call from TCRdb remains unchecked. Germline V gene lookup returns CDR1 MGHRA and CDR2 YSYEKL. The length of the CDR3 is 17 residues. The CDR3 spells CASSQAFPPRTINEQFF.